The 22 T cell receptor beta chains below come from one sample, sequenced in a study of T cells after yellow fever vaccination (dated by TCRdb to between 2018 and 2020). Receptors were amplified or captured by 5' RACE. These reads were obtained on an Illumina HiSeq 2500. TCRdb reworked the public reads: Q25 trimming with fastp, MiXCR clone assembly, productive beta chains retained. Entries are consolidated by CDR3 protein sequence, retaining the most common genes and DNA. This sample comprises about 260,000 distinct CDR3 sequences, approximately 12% of them detected only once. The leading ten clones occupy about 0.54% of the sample. The treatment or condition label of this sample denotes: live attenuated yellow fever vaccine strain. Sequencing was performed on CD4+ T cells sorted from PBMCs, taken 45 days after the yellow fever booster vaccination. The receptors were sampled from a man under 40 who received the YFV17D yellow fever vaccine.

This CDR3 is CASSVGTSGSPVGEQFF. CDR3 coding DNA: TGTGCCAGCAGCGTGGGGACTAGCGGGAGCCCGGTGGGTGAGCAGTTCTTC. The chain links TRBV9 to TRBJ2-1, with TRBD2 matching over 14 bases. The germline gives CDR1 SGDLS, CDR2 YYNGEE. J lost 9 bases, V lost 2 bases, and 10 bases had no gene match. The CDR3 extends over 17 amino acids. The full variable domain, with the rest looked up from reference TRBV9 and TRBJ2-1, is DSGVTQTPKHLITATGQRVTLRCSPRSGDLSVYWYQQSLDQGLQFLIQYYNGEERAKGNILERFSAQQFPDLHSELNLSSLELGDSALYFCASSVGTSGSPVGEQFFGPGTRLTVL.

This chain links TRBV20-1 with TRBJ2-4, with TRBD2 matching 10 bases. The CDR3 runs to 14 residues. The germline V gene has CDR1 DFQATT and CDR2 SNEGSKA (reference sequence). Losses at the gene ends were 6 bases for V and 3 bases for J; bases not matched to a gene: 5. The CDR3 bases are TGCAGTGCCGCTAGCGGGAGTGTCAAAAACATTCAGTACTTC. This translates into CSAASGSVKNIQYF.

This clonotype occurred once. The V gene is TRBV5-1, the J gene TRBJ1-1, with D unresolved. Germline CDR1 is SGHRS and CDR2 is YFSETQ. Trimming pared 3 bases from V and 1 base from J, leaving 10 bases between. The CDR3 consists of 14 residues. CDR3 DNA: TGCGCCAGCAGCTCCGACCTGCCGAACACTGAAGCTTTCTTT. It encodes CASSSDLPNTEAFF.

This clonotype showed up just a few times. The rearrangement joins TRBV20-1 to TRBJ2-2, with 10 bases lining up with TRBD1. The V gene's germline CDR1 is DFQATT and CDR2 SNEGSKA (reference sequence). CDR3 length: 15 amino acids. V shed 1 base, J shed 4 bases, and the junction held 3 bases outside the gene matches. In DNA form, the CDR3 reads TGCAGTGCTAGAGTGGACAGGGGGTTCACCGGGGAGCTGTTTTTT. Translation: CSARVDRGFTGELFF.

This clonotype was picked up a small number of times. The chain combines TRBV15 with TRBJ1-5; 10 bases line up with TRBD1. This CDR3 is 15 amino acids long. Germline CDR1 LNHNV, CDR2 YYDKDF (reference sequence). After removal of 6 bases from V and 2 bases from J, the junction contained 4 bases not matched to a gene. CDR3 residues: CATRGDRGGNQPQHF. DNA of the CDR3: TGTGCCACCAGAGGGGACAGGGGCGGCAATCAGCCCCAGCATTTT. The variable domain in full, with the rest retrieved from reference TRBV15 and TRBJ1-5, is DAMVIQNPRYQVTQFGKPVTLSCSQTLNHNVMYWYQQKSSQAPKLLFHYYDKDFNNEADTPDNFQSRRPNTSFCFLDIRSPGLGDTAMYLCATRGDRGGNQPQHFGDGTRLSIL.

The V and J genes are TRBV12-3 or TRBV12-4 and TRBJ2-1; 9 bases map to TRBD2. The CDR3 loop spans 18 amino acids. The ends lost 5 bases at V and 8 bases at J; junction bases unmatched: 19. DNA for the CDR3: TGTGCCAGCAGTCTCGTACGAGGGACTAGCAAATCTTGGGATGAGCAGTTCTTC. Its protein is CASSLVRGTSKSWDEQFF.

The V and J genes are TRBV6-2 or TRBV6-3 and TRBJ2-5; 12 bases map to TRBD2. Trimming removed 6 bases from V and 3 bases from J; junction bases left unmatched: 11. From germline, CDR1 is MNHEY and CDR2 SVGEGT. The CDR3 runs 17 residues. The CDR3, as DNA: TGTGCCAGCAGGCGGACTAGCGGGATCATGTGGGAAGAGACCCAGTACTTC. Its translation is CASRRTSGIMWEETQYF.

There are many counts of this clonotype. V is TRBV4-2 and J is TRBJ2-7; D may correspond to TRBD1 or TRBD2 (5 bases each). Germline CDR1 reads LGHNA; CDR2 reads YNFKEQ. V gave up 1 base and J gave up 6 bases, with 13 bases separating them. The CDR3 consists of 14 residues. In DNA, the CDR3 is TGTGCCAGCAGCCAAGCCCGGGGCAGTCTCGAGCAGTACTTC. This gives the protein CASSQARGSLEQYF.

The rearrangement joins TRBV7-2 to TRBJ2-7; no firm D call. V was pared by 3 bases and J by 2 bases, with 11 bases between. Germline assignment: CDR1 SGHTA and CDR2 FQGNSA. The CDR3 contains 14 residues. The CDR3 bases are TGTGCCAGCAGCTTCCCCGCACAAGCCTACGAGCAGTACTTC. It encodes CASSFPAQAYEQYF.

The chain combines TRBV6-1 with TRBJ2-1, with 13 bases matching TRBD2. Trimming took 6 bases from V and 10 from J; bases not matched to a gene: 6. The germline V gene has CDR1 MNHNS and CDR2 SASEGT. This CDR3 has 14 amino acids. This chain's CDR3 is CASRKLAGGLEQFF. The CDR3 region has the DNA TGTGCCAGCAGGAAACTAGCGGGAGGGCTGGAGCAGTTCTTC.

This clonotype appeared a few times. The chain recombines TRBV23-1 with TRBJ2-7; TRBD2 is a possible D gene (5 bases). TRBV23-1 is reported as an ORF; its role is uncertain. Trimming stripped 7 bases from V and 12 bases from J, with 22 bases between. The CDR3 is 13 amino acids. This chain's CDR3 is CASMWRAGGLRYF. As DNA, the CDR3 is TGCGCCAGCATGTGGCGGGCAGGAGGTCTTAGGTACTTC.

V gene TRBV7-8 combines with J gene TRBJ2-5; possibly TRBD1 for D (6 bases). V was shortened by 5 bases and J by 7 bases, with 23 bases between the two germline ends. The germline V gene has CDR1 SGHVS and CDR2 FQNEAQ. The CDR3 extends over 16 amino acids. The CDR3 loop is CASSVLDSPTFGTQYF. CDR3 DNA: TGTGCCAGCAGCGTCCTGGACAGCCCTACATTCGGGACCCAGTACTTC.

This clonotype was seen a few times. The V gene is TRBV6-2 or TRBV6-3, the J gene TRBJ2-5; 14 nucleotides align to TRBD2. Unmatched junction bases numbered 3, after V lost 8 bases and J lost 7 bases. Germline assignment: CDR1 MNHEY and CDR2 SVGEGT. This CDR3 spans 13 amino acids. The CDR3 region has the DNA TGTGCCAGCGGGACTAGCGGGAGAGGGACCCAGTACTTC. It is translated as CASGTSGRGTQYF.

The chain employs TRBV6-2 or TRBV6-3 and TRBJ2-3; 9 bases are a match to TRBD2. The CDR3 contains 15 residues. Per germline, CDR1 MNHEY and CDR2 SVGEGT. The V segment lost 8 bases and the J segment 10 bases; nucleotides outside the gene matches: 16. The CDR3 spells CASGGGRAGGVSQYF. As DNA, the CDR3 is TGTGCCAGCGGAGGCGGGAGGGCCGGAGGAGTATCGCAGTATTTT.

This clonotype was picked up a small number of times. The chain combines TRBV10-2 with TRBJ2-1; 12 bases align to TRBD2. V lost 8 bases, J lost 3 bases, and 5 bases stayed unmatched. This CDR3 comprises 15 residues. CDR1 is WSHSY and CDR2 is SAAADI in the germline V gene. CDR3 sequence (DNA): TGCGCCAGCTCCGGACTAGCGGGAAGCTACAATGAGCAGTTCTTC. Its translation: CASSGLAGSYNEQFF.

The CDR3 region has the DNA TGTGCCAGCTCACCAGTTTCCAGCTTAAGCTCTGGGGCCAACGTCCTGACTTTC. As protein: CASSPVSSLSSGANVLTF. The chain combines TRBV18 with TRBJ2-6; D remains ambiguous. This CDR3 is 18 amino acids long. Per the germline V gene, CDR1 is KGHSH and CDR2 is LQKENI. V gave up 2 bases and J gave up 0 bases, with 14 bases separating them.

This clonotype was observed a few times. V usage is TRBV18 and J usage is TRBJ1-3, with a weak D call TRBD1 (5 bases). CDR1 is KGHSH and CDR2 is LQKENI in the germline V gene. This CDR3 comprises 14 residues. Trimming pared 8 bases from V and 2 bases from J, leaving 13 bases between. The CDR3 region is CASRRDTTGNTIYF. The CDR3 region has the DNA TGTGCCAGCCGCAGGGATACGACTGGAAACACCATATATTTT.

This clonotype was seen more than once but under ten times. J is TRBJ2-1 and V is TRBV12-3 or TRBV12-4; D is tentatively TRBD1 or TRBD2 (6 bases each). The CDR3 covers 15 residues. V was cut by 2 bases and J by 4 bases, with 12 bases left in between. The chain's CDR3 is CASSLRGHFYNEQFF. The CDR3 DNA is TGTGCCAGCAGTTTACGGGGGCACTTTTACAATGAGCAGTTCTTC.

This clonotype was detected ten times or more. V and J are TRBV11-2 and TRBJ2-7, with TRBD2 as a possible D gene (5 bases). Looked up from germline, CDR1 is SGHAT and CDR2 is FQNNGV. The CDR3 is 11 amino acids. The germline V and J ends were trimmed by 6 bases and 5 bases, with 8 bases remaining between them. CDR3 sequence: CASSSGDEQYF. DNA of the CDR3: TGTGCCAGCAGTTCCGGGGACGAGCAGTACTTC.

This chain joins TRBV6-5 and TRBJ2-5; no firm D call. V lost 2 bases and J 2 bases, leaving 6 bases between the germline ends. Germline CDR1 is MNHEY and CDR2 is SVGAGI. The CDR3 contains 13 residues. The CDR3 here is CASSYPQQETQYF. CDR3 sequence (DNA): TGTGCCAGCAGTTACCCGCAGCAAGAGACCCAGTACTTC.

The chain recombines TRBV5-1 with TRBJ2-5, with D tentatively TRBD1 (6 bases). Trimming shortened V by 0 bases and J by 5 bases, and 17 bases separated the two germline ends. The CDR3 totals 16 residues. In germline, CDR1 is SGHRS, CDR2 YFSETQ. The DNA for the CDR3 is TGCGCCAGCAGCTTGGTCCATGGGCAGGGGTACGAGACCCAGTACTTC. Protein product: CASSLVHGQGYETQYF.

This clonotype was recorded many times. V and J are TRBV20-1 and TRBJ1-1, with a tentative D call TRBD1 (6 bases). Germline V gene data show CDR1 as DFQATT and CDR2 as SNEGSKA (reference sequence). The CDR3 contains 12 residues. Between the trimmed V and J ends, which lost 3 bases and 7 bases, there was a span of 12 bases. CDR3 protein: CSASRKGVEAFF. CDR3 sequence (DNA): TGCAGTGCTAGTCGCAAGGGGGTTGAAGCTTTCTTT.